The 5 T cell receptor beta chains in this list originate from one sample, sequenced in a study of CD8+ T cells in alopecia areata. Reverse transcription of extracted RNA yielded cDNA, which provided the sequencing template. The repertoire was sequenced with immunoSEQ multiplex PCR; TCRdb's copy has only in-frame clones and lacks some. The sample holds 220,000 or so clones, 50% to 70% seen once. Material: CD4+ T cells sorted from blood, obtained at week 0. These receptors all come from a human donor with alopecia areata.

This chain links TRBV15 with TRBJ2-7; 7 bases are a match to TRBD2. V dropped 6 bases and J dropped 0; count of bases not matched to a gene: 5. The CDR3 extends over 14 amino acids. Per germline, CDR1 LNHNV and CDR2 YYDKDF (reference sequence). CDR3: CATRAGPSSYEQYF. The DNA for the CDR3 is TGTGCCACCAGAGCGGGACCGAGCTCCTACGAGCAGTACTTC.

CDR3 region: CAISLEGTEVAFF. CDR3 DNA sequence: TGTGCCATCAGCCTGGAAGGGACAGAGGTGGCTTTCTTT. The rearrangement links TRBV10-3 to TRBJ1-1; 7 positions match TRBD1. V trimming: 6 bases; J trimming: 11 bases; junction bases outside the gene matches: 12. The CDR3 contains 13 residues. Germline CDR1 reads ENHRY; CDR2 reads SYGVKD.

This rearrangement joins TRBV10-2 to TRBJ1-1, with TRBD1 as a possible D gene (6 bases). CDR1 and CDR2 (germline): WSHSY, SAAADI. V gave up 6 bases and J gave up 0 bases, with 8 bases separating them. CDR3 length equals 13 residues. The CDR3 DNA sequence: TGCGCCAGCAGAAGGGACATGAACACTGAAGCTTTCTTT. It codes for CASRRDMNTEAFF.

The DNA of the CDR3 is TGTGCCAGCAGCTCCCCCAGTCCCGGGACGCAGTATTTT. This translates into CASSSPSPGTQYF. J is TRBJ2-3 and V is TRBV7-9; D ambiguous. V was pared by 4 bases and J by 9 bases, with 14 bases between. CDR3 length: 13 residues. Germline V gives CDR1 SEHNR, CDR2 FQNEAQ (reference sequence).

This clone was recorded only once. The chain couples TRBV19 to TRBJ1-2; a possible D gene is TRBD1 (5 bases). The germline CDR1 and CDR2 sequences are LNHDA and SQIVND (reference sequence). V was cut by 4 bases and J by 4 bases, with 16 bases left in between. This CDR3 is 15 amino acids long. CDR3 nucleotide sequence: TGTGCCAGTAGTAAGGCCGGCAGGGAGACCTATGGCTACACCTTC. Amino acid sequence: CASSKAGRETYGYTF.